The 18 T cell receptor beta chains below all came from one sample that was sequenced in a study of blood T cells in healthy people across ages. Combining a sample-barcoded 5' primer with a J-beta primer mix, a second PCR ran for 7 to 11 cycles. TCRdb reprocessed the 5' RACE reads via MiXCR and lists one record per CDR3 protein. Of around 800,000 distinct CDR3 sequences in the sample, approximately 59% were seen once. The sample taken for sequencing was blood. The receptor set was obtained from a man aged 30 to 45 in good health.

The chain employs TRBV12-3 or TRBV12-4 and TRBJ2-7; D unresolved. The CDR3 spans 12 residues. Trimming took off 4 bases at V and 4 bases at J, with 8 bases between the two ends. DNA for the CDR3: TGTGCCAGCAGTTCGGCGATATACGAGCAGTACTTC. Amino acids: CASSSAIYEQYF.

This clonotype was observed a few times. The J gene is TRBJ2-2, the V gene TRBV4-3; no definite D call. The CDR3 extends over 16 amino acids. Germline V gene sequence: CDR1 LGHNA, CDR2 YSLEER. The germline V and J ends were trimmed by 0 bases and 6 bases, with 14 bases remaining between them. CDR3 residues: CASSQEDAVDAGELFF. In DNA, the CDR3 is TGCGCCAGCAGCCAAGAAGACGCGGTTGATGCCGGGGAGCTGTTTTTT.

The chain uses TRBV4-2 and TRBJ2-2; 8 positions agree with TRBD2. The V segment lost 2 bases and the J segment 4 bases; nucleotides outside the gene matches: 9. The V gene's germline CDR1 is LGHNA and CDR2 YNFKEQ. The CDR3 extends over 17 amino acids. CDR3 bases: TGTGCCAGCAGCCAACTGGCGGGGGGCGCAGGCACCGGGGAGCTGTTTTTT. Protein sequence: CASSQLAGGAGTGELFF.

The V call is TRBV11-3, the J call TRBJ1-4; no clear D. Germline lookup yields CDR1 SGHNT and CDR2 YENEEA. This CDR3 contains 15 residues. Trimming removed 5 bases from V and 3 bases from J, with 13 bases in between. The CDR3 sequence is CASSPGIGANEKLFF. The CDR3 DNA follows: TGTGCCAGCAGCCCCGGGATAGGTGCTAATGAAAAACTGTTTTTT.

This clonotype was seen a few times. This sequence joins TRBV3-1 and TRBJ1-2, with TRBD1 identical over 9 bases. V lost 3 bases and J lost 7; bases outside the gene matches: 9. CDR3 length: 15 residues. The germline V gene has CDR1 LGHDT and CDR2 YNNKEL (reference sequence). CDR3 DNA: TGTGCCAGCAGCCACCCGGGACAGGGCAACCGTGGCTACACCTTC. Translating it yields CASSHPGQGNRGYTF.

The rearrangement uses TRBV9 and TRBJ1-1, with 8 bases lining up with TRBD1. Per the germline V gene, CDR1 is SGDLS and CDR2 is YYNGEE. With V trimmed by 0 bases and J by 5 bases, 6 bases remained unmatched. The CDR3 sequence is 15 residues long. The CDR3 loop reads CASSVGGRGRTEAFF. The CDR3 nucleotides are TGTGCCAGCAGCGTAGGAGGCAGGGGGCGAACTGAAGCTTTCTTT.

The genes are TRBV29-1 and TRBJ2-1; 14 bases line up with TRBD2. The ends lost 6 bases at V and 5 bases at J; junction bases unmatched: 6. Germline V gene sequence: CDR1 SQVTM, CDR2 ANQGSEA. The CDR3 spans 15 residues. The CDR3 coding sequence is TGCAGCGTCGGGACTAGCGGGGGACAACACAATGAGCAGTTCTTC. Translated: CSVGTSGGQHNEQFF.

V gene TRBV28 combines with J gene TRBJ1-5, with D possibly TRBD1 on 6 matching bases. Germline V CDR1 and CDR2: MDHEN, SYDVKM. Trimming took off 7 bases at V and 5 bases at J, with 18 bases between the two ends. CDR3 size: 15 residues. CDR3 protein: CASNTQGGRYQPQHF. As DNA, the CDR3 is TGTGCCAGCAACACACAGGGAGGCCGTTATCAGCCCCAGCATTTT.

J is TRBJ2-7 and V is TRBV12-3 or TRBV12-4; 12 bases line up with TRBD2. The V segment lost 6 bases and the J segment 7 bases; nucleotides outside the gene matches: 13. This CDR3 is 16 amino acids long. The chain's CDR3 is CASSPRLAGAYNEQYF. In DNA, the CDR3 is TGTGCCAGCAGCCCTAGACTAGCGGGGGCGTACAATGAGCAGTACTTC.

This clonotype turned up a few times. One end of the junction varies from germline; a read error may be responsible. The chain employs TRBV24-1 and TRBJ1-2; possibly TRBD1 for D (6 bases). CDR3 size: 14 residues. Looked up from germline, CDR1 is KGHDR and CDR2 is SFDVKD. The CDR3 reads CATSAGGRGYGYTF. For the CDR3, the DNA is TGTGCCACGAGTGCCGGGGGCAGAGGCTATGGCTACACCTTC.

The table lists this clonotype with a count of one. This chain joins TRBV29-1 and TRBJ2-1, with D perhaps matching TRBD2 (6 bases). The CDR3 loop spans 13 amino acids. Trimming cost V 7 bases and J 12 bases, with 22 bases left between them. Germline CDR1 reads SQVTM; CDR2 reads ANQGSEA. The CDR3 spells CSARRGAPDTQFF. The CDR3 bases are TGCAGCGCCCGTCGCGGGGCCCCAGATACGCAGTTCTTC.

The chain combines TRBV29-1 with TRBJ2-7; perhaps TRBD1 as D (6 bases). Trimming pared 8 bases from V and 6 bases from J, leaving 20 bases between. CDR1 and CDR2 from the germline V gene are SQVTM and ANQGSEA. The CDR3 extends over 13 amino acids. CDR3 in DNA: TGCAGCTTTTGGACAGTCAGCGCGGGCGAGCAGTACTTC. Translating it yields CSFWTVSAGEQYF.

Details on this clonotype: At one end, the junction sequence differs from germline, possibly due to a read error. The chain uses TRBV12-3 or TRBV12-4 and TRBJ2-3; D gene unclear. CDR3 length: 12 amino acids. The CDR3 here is CASRVGADAQYF. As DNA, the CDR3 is TGTGCCAGCAGAGTCGGCGCAGATGCGCAGTATTTC.

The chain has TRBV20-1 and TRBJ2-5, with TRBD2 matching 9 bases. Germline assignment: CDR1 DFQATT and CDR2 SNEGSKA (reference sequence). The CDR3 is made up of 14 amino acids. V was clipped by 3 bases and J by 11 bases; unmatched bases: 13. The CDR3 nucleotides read TGCAGTGCTAGGGCGGGGGGGCCGAACAATGAGCAGTACTTC. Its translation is CSARAGGPNNEQYF.

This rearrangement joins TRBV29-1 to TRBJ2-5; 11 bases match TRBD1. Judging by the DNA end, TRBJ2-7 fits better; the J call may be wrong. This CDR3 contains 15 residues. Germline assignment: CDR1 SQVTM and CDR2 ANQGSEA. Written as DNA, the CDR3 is TGCAGCGTTGAAAACCTGGGACAGGGGGTGGGCGAGCAGTACTTC. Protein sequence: CSVENLGQGVGEQYF.

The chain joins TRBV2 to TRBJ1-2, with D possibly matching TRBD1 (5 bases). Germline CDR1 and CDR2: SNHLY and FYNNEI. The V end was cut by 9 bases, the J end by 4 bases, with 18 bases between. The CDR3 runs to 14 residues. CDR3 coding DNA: TGTGCCAGTGTACTCGGCAGGGCGACCTATGGCTACACCTTC. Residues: CASVLGRATYGYTF.

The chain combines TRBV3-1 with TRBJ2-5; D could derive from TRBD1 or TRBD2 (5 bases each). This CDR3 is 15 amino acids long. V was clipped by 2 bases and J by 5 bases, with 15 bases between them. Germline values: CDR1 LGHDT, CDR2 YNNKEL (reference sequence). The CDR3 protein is CASSQRGTHRETQYF. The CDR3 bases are TGTGCCAGCAGCCAAAGAGGGACCCACCGTGAGACCCAGTACTTC.

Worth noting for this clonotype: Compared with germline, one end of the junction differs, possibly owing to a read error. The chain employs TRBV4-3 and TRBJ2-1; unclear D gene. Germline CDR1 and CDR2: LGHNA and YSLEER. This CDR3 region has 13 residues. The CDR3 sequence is CAGSQEPSNEQFF. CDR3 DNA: TGCGCCGGCAGCCAAGAGCCCTCCAATGAGCAGTTCTTC.